The subject of this entry is one T cell receptor beta chain. Its binding antigen is unknown. No quality values exist for individual bases; no much larger clone is one base distant. Its CDR3 holds 16 amino acids, cysteine through phenylalanine. The DNA shown is the 48-base CDR3, in frame from base 1. At the junction V is shortened by 1 base and J by 5 bases, with 15 bases in between. CDR1 and CDR2 (MNHEY, SVGAGI) derive from the germline V gene. The data were obtained in a study of shared clonotypes between healthy human individuals (dated by TCRdb to 2018 to 2021). Context from the whole study: The cohort included three men and two women between 18 and 49 years of age. Blood TCR repertoires of a handful of healthy adults were deeply sequenced to estimate repertoire size and the extent of clonotype sharing between individuals. To increase sequencing depth and limit assay-specific biases, different laboratories used diverse techniques to prepare libraries and sequence TCR repertoires. Between about 0.9 and 10 billion PBMCs per donor were obtained by leukapheresis. For each donor, three plates each were used for CD4 naive and CD4 memory, two plates were used for CD8 naive, and one plate was used for CD8 memory. Study-level results and caveats: Sampling was restricted to blood, and TCR repertoires in tissues likely differ from the TCR repertoires found in blood. Because the study included a small number of donors, the genetic and exposure-history diversity represented was limited. Pairwise subsampling indicated that sequencing depth was expected to affect the degree of clonotype sharing among donors. Rarefaction of sorted-subset datasets indicated incomplete sequencing despite the large sequencing depth. Compared with non-shared clonotypes, the clonotypes found in all four sorted-subset donors had higher generation probabilities. Larger estimated clonotype richness was generally found for naive subsets than for memory subsets. Sharing across several donors was observed for 4.5% to 6.5% of naive CD4, over 3% of naive CD8, 2.3% of memory CD4, and roughly 0.4% of memory CD8 clonotypes.

Healthy HIV-negative adults with no recently reported acute infections or vaccinations were included as donors. Every donor was a Caucasian adult residing in Nashville, Tennessee, USA. CD4+ T cells were enriched by magnetic negative selection; naive cells were then positively selected on CD45RA, and the negative fraction formed the memory subset. After blood collection by leukapheresis, PBMCs were isolated using Ficoll-Histopaque density gradient centrifugation and then cryopreserved in the vapor phase of liquid nitrogen. Purity and quantity of every magnetically sorted T cell population were checked by analytical flow cytometry. Each sorted fraction had its genomic DNA isolated and then quantified by UV absorbance on a Nanodrop 2000c. Using the deep immunoSEQ assay, TCR CDR3 regions were amplified from genomic DNA by multiplex PCR. For each cell subset, the extracted genomic DNA was distributed evenly across all wells of several immunoSEQ 96-well plates, and each plate served as one replicate. For sorted subsets, approximately 200 ng of genomic DNA, equivalent to some 33,000 T cell genomes, went into each replicate PCR. Purified libraries were quantified with a Qubit 3.0 fluorometer, sized on a Bioanalyzer 2100, and re-quantified with the KAPA Library Quantification kit. Each immunoSEQ 96-well plate was sequenced on its own single-read 150-cycle Illumina NextSeq 550 flow cell. Concerning the study's data processing: The immunoSEQ output contained only junctional sequences without quality scores, so filtering could not match that applied to full-length reads. To assign V/J genes and CDR3, sequences were annotated using PyIR, a Python wrapper for IgBLAST v1.9, with IMGT germline references. Any read was removed if the V/J assignment was weak (E-value above 1e-6), the CDR3 was missing, or the read contained stop codons, out-of-frame junctions, or ambiguous translated residues. V3J clonotypes were defined as sequences sharing an identical inferred V gene, J gene, and CDR3 amino acid sequence. The percentage overlap between two repertoires was calculated by dividing the number of shared unique clonotypes by the size of the smaller repertoire. Three approaches were used to assess repertoire richness: RTK rarefaction, the Chao1 estimator, and Recon v2.1 estimates of unobserved clonotypes. OLGA was used to compute generation probabilities for all TCRbeta clonotypes that the gDNA method yielded from a handful of donors. TCRdb obtained this table from immuneACCESS and retained in-frame rearrangements with V and J assigned. These tables miss some clones; where compared with another copy, unresolved V genes account for less than half of the shortfall, and the remainder is unexplained. The DNA gave D and trimming, while V, J and clone size come from that table. A total of more than 500,000 clones appear in this sample, around 95% of them only once. In total, the top ten clones hold 0.05% to 0.07% of the sample.

The rearranged chain carries TRBV6-5 and TRBJ2-1; the D gene is possibly TRBD1, with 6 bases matching. The TCR originated in a woman aged 30 to 39 in good health. The sequenced sample consisted of naive CD4+ T cells sorted from blood. Read against the paper, the sample's cell subset or site label means: CD45RA+ positively selected. The CDR3 here reads CASSYFDIQGHNEQFF. The DNA reads as follows: TGTGCCAGCAGTTACTTCGACATCCAGGGGCACAATGAGCAGTTCTTC.